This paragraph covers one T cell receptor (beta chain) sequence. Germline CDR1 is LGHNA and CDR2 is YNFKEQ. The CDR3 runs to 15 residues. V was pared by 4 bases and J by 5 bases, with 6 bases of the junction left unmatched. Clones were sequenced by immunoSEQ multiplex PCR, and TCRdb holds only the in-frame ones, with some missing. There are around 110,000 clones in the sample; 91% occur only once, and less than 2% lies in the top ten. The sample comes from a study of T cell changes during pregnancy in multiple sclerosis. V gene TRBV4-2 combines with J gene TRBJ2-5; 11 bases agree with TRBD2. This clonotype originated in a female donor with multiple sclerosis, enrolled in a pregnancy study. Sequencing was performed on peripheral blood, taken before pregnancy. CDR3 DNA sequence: TGTGCCAGCAGCCCCGAACTAGCGGGAGAGGAGACCCAGTACTTC. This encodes CASSPELAGEETQYF.